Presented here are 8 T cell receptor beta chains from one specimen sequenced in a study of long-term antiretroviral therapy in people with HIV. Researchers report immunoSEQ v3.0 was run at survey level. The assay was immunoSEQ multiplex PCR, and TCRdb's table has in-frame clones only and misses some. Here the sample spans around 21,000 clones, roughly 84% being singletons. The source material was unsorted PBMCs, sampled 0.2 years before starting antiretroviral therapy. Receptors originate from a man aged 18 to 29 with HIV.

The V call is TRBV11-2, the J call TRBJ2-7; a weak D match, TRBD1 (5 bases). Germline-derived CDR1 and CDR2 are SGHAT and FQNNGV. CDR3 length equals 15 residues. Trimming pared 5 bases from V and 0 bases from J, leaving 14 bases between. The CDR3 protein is CASSPQQGGSYEQYF. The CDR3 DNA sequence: TGTGCCAGCAGCCCCCAGCAGGGCGGCTCCTACGAGCAGTACTTC.

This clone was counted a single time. The CDR3 DNA follows: TGTGCCAGCAATCGCGACGAGCAGTACTTC. It encodes CASNRDEQYF. The chain combines TRBV6-1 with TRBJ2-7; no firm D call. Germline assignment: CDR1 MNHNS and CDR2 SASEGT. V lost 7 bases and J lost 5, with 6 bases in between. This CDR3 spans 10 amino acids.

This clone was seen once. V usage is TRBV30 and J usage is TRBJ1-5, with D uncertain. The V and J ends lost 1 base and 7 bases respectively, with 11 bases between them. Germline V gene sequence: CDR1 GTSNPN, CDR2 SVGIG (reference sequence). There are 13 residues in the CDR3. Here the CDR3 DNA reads TGTGCCTGGAGTGGATCCGGAAGGCAGCCCCAGCATTTT. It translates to CAWSGSGRQPQHF.

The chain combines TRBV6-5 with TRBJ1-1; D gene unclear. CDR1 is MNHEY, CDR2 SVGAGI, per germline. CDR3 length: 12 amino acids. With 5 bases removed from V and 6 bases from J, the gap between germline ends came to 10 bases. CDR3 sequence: CASSRGSAEAFF. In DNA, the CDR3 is TGTGCCAGCAGTCGTGGATCGGCTGAAGCTTTCTTT.

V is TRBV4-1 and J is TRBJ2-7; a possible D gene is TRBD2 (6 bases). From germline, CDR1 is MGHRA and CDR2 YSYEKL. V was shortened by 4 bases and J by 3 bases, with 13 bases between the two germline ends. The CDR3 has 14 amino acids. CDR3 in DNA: TGCGCCAGCAGCCCCGTACGGGGGAACTACGAGCAGTACTTC. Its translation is CASSPVRGNYEQYF.

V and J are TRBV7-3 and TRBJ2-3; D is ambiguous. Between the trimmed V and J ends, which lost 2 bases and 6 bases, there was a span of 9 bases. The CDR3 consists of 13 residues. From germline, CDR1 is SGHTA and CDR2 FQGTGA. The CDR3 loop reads CASSLFSDDTQYF. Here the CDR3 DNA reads TGTGCCAGCAGCTTATTTTCGGACGATACGCAGTATTTT.

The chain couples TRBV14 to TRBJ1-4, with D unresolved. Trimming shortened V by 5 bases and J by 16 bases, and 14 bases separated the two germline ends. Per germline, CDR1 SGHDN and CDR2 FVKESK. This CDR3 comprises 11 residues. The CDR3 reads CASSEHRYSFF. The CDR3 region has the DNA TGTGCCAGCAGCGAGCATCGGTATTCGTTTTTT. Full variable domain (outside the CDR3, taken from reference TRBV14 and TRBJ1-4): EAGVTQFPSHSVIEKGQTVTLRCDPISGHDNLYWYRRVMGKEIKFLLHFVKESKQDESGMPNNRFLAERTGGTYSTLKVQPAELEDSGVYFCASSEHRYSFFGSGTQLSVL.

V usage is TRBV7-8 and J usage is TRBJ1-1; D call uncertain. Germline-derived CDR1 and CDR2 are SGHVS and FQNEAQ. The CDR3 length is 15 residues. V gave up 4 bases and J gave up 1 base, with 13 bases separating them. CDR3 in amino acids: CASSSPSLGNTEAFF. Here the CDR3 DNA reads TGTGCCAGCAGCTCCCCCTCCCTCGGGAACACTGAAGCTTTCTTT. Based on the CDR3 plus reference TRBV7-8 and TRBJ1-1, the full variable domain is GAGVSQSPRYKVAKRGQDVALRCDPISGHVSLFWYQQALGQGPEFLTYFQNEAQLDKSGLPSDRFFAERPEGSVSTLKIQRTQQEDSAVYLCASSSPSLGNTEAFFGQGTRLTVV.